These 16 T cell receptor beta chains came from one sample sequenced in a study of blood T cells in healthy people across ages. With a J-beta primer mix and a sample-barcoded 5' primer, a second PCR ran about 6 to 11 cycles. TCRdb re-called the 5' RACE reads with MiXCR, one entry per CDR3 protein. The repertoire holds just over 1 million distinct CDR3 sequences, with less than 50% as singletons. The sequenced material came from blood. The receptors come from a woman between 55 and 75 years old in good health.

This clonotype was picked up many times. The V gene is TRBV27, the J gene TRBJ2-1; 7 bases line up with TRBD2. The CDR3 spans 14 residues. Per the germline V gene, CDR1 is MNHEY and CDR2 is SMNVEV (reference sequence). Losses at the gene ends were 6 bases for V and 3 bases for J; bases not matched to a gene: 5. CDR3 nucleotides: TGTGCCAGCAGCCCCGGGACTATCTACAATGAGCAGTTCTTC. This gives the protein CASSPGTIYNEQFF.

The chain couples TRBV21-1 to TRBJ2-5; the DNA was not used to check the table's D call, TRBD2. TRBV21-1 is termed a pseudogene. This CDR3 contains 18 residues. The CDR3: CASSKEALAGPSKETQYF. For the CDR3, the DNA is TGTGCCAGCAGCAAAGAGGCTCTAGCGGGCCCCTCCAAAGAGACCCAGTACTTC.

The chain employs TRBV9 and TRBJ2-1, with 8 bases matching TRBD2. V shed 4 bases, J shed 3 bases, and the junction held 6 bases outside the gene matches. Per the germline V gene, CDR1 is SGDLS and CDR2 is YYNGEE. This CDR3 has 15 amino acids. This chain's CDR3 is CASSPRTSCYNEQFF. The CDR3 nucleotides are TGTGCCAGCAGCCCCCGGACTAGCTGCTACAATGAGCAGTTCTTC.

This clonotype showed up just a few times. This rearrangement joins TRBV14 to TRBJ2-7, with D possibly being TRBD2 (5 bases). V was cut by 4 bases and J by 2 bases, with 15 bases left in between. Germline V gene lookup returns CDR1 SGHDN and CDR2 FVKESK. This CDR3 contains 15 residues. As DNA, the CDR3 is TGTGCCAGCAGCCCTGAGGAGGCGTTGGCCTACGAGCAGTACTTC. This gives the protein CASSPEEALAYEQYF.

The count of this clonotype is one. V and J are TRBV20-1 and TRBJ2-5, with 7 bases that match TRBD2. With the DNA end fitting TRBJ2-7 better, the J assignment may be wrong. This CDR3 spans 15 amino acids. The V gene's germline CDR1 is DFQATT and CDR2 SNEGSKA (reference sequence). The CDR3 DNA is TGCAGTGCTACACCCGTGGTAGCGGGTACCTACGAGCAGTACTTC. The encoded protein is CSATPVVAGTYEQYF.

This clonotype came up a few times. V and J are TRBV27 and TRBJ1-1; perhaps TRBD1 as D (6 bases). Germline V gene lookup returns CDR1 MNHEY and CDR2 SMNVEV (reference sequence). V was shortened by 8 bases and J by 4 bases, with 20 bases between the two germline ends. CDR3 size: 15 residues. In nucleotides, the CDR3 is TGTGCCAGCCGGGGCAGAAGGGGGGGGATCACTGAAGCTTTCTTT. Encoded protein: CASRGRRGGITEAFF.

The chain links TRBV14 to TRBJ2-7; 8 bases map to TRBD2. CDR3 length: 17 amino acids. Germline values: CDR1 SGHDN, CDR2 FVKESK. Trimming at V came to 0 bases and at J to 5 bases, leaving 12 bases not matched to a gene. CDR3 sequence (DNA): TGTGCCAGCAGCCAAGATTCGCGACGAGCGGGAGAAGACGAGCAGTACTTC. Translated: CASSQDSRRAGEDEQYF.

This chain joins TRBV5-1 and TRBJ2-1; 10 bases line up with TRBD2. CDR1 and CDR2 from the germline V gene are SGHRS and YFSETQ. V dropped 3 bases and J dropped 10; count of bases not matched to a gene: 10. This CDR3 is 15 amino acids long. For the CDR3, the DNA is TGCGCCAGCAGCTGGGGGCTAGCGGGAGCGCGGGAGCAGTTCTTC. Translating gives CASSWGLAGAREQFF.

This clonotype was counted a few times. The V gene is TRBV7-9, the J gene TRBJ2-4, with D possibly matching TRBD2 (5 bases). The assigned J gene may be wrong: the sequence end matches TRBJ2-7 better. The length of the CDR3 is 15 residues. Germline loops: CDR1 SEHNR, CDR2 FQNEAQ (reference sequence). For the CDR3, the DNA is TGTGCCAGCAGCGCTCGAGGGATGGGAGTTTTCGAGCAGTACTTC. Its translation is CASSARGMGVFEQYF.

J is TRBJ1-5 and V is TRBV6-1; no clear D. With 2 bases removed from V and 6 bases from J, the gap between germline ends came to 11 bases. The CDR3 is made up of 14 amino acids. Germline lookup yields CDR1 MNHNS and CDR2 SASEGT. CDR3 in DNA: TGTGCCAGCAGTGAATCTGGGTGGGGTCAGCCCCAGCATTTT. Translated, it gives CASSESGWGQPQHF.

This chain uses TRBV6-2 or TRBV6-3 with TRBJ2-5; unclear D gene. Germline lookup yields CDR1 MNHEY and CDR2 SVGEGT. CDR3 size: 11 residues. Trimming removed 6 bases at V and 4 bases at J, with 6 bases between. In DNA, the CDR3 is TGTGCCAGCAGCAACTCAGAGACCCAGTACTTC. This gives the protein CASSNSETQYF.

This clonotype was recorded a few times. The chain couples TRBV15 to TRBJ1-6; D gene ambiguous. The CDR3 has 15 amino acids. Germline V gives CDR1 LNHNV, CDR2 YYDKDF (reference sequence). V was cut by 5 bases and J by 7 bases, with 15 bases left in between. The CDR3, as DNA: TGTGCCACCAGCCGCCTCCGGAATCCCAATTCACCCCTCCACTTT. Translation: CATSRLRNPNSPLHF.

There are many counts of this clonotype. This chain's CDR3 is CASSRDRVQETQYF. DNA of the CDR3: TGTGCCAGCAGCCGAGACAGGGTACAAGAGACCCAGTACTTC. This chain links TRBV7-6 with TRBJ2-5, with TRBD1 identical over 7 bases. The CDR3 runs to 14 residues. Trimming took 5 bases from V and 2 from J; bases not matched to a gene: 5. Germline V lookup: CDR1 SGHVS, CDR2 FNYEAQ.

The V gene is TRBV5-1, the J gene TRBJ2-3; 8 nucleotides match TRBD2. Germline CDR1 and CDR2: SGHRS and YFSETQ. CDR3 length: 16 amino acids. V lost 4 bases and J lost 7; bases outside the gene matches: 14. The chain's CDR3 is CASSTRGGRGTNTQYF. CDR3 sequence (DNA): TGCGCCAGCAGCACCCGGGGGGGGAGAGGTACAAATACGCAGTATTTT.

The gene calls are TRBV28 and TRBJ2-5, with D perhaps TRBD1 (6 bases). Germline CDR1 reads MDHEN; CDR2 reads SYDVKM. Trimming removed 4 bases from V and 11 bases from J, with 14 bases in between. The CDR3 contains 12 residues. The CDR3 is CASSSDSYDQYF. In DNA form, the CDR3 reads TGTGCCAGCAGTTCGGACAGCTACGATCAGTACTTC.

The chain carries TRBV5-4 and TRBJ2-4; 10 nucleotides agree with TRBD2. The V and J ends lost 2 bases and 13 bases, in that order; junction bases with no gene match: 12. The CDR3 contains 15 residues. CDR1 and CDR2 from the germline V gene are SGHNT and YYREEE (reference sequence). The CDR3 nucleotides are TGTGCCAGCAGCTTTATACTAGCGGGACACAATGAGCAGTACTTC. It yields the protein CASSFILAGHNEQYF.